Listed below are T cell receptor beta chains from one sample, sequenced in a study of blood T cell repertoires in COVID-19. Here immunoSEQ multiplex PCR was the method, and the copy in TCRdb shows in-frame clones only, minus some. Of 120,000 or so clones listed, roughly 90% were seen once; the top ten hold about 4.5%. Sequenced input: peripheral blood. The source is a man aged 55 to 69 with COVID-19, enrolled during active disease. CDR3s include the opening cysteine and the closing phenylalanine or tryptophan. Each record gives: V gene, CDR3 protein.

v_gene: TRBV5-6; CDR3aa: CASSLPLMREAFF
v_gene: TRBV5-6; CDR3aa: CASSPGTGVPYNEQFF
v_gene: TRBV5-1; CDR3aa: CASSLEHSQETQYF
v_gene: TRBV21-1; CDR3aa: CASSLIETGPKSPLHF
v_gene: TRBV5-1; CDR3aa: CASSLGLGAYNEQFF
v_gene: TRBV7-2; CDR3aa: CASSLNLRTDTQYF
v_gene: TRBV5-4; CDR3aa: CASSSGGREMAGNEQFF
v_gene: TRBV5-6; CDR3aa: CASSLLRTGVVYGYTF
v_gene: TRBV19; CDR3aa: CASSGTSGRGNNEQFF
v_gene: TRBV5-1; CDR3aa: CASSLAPSGTGELFF
v_gene: TRBV24-1; CDR3aa: CATSETGGTGELFF
v_gene: TRBV7-9; CDR3aa: CASSPSGRGSYNEQFF
v_gene: TRBV7-2; CDR3aa: CASSLAGSYNEQFF
v_gene: TRBV7-3; CDR3aa: CASSSGQNYGYTF
v_gene: TRBV6-4; CDR3aa: CASSDQPRGTDTQYF
v_gene: TRBV3-1/TRBV3-2; CDR3aa: CASSQDSITGELFF
v_gene: TRBV28; CDR3aa: CASRSQVLVGQPQHF
v_gene: TRBV24-1; CDR3aa: CAPGGPRNGRELFF
v_gene: TRBV25-1; CDR3aa: CASSEAGLAEAFF
v_gene: TRBV24-1; CDR3aa: CATSDPPGGRDGEQYF
v_gene: TRBV24-1; CDR3aa: CATSDGQGKTYEQYF
v_gene: TRBV5-1; CDR3aa: CASSSNFQNSGNTIYF
v_gene: TRBV28; CDR3aa: CASRTTGVGYTF
v_gene: TRBV29-1; CDR3aa: CSVVLQGGDTQYF
v_gene: TRBV28; CDR3aa: CASSPLRQGPYF
v_gene: TRBV5-5; CDR3aa: CASSLRSVASGNTIYF
v_gene: TRBV11-3; CDR3aa: CASSSDRNTEAFF
v_gene: TRBV6-2/TRBV6-3; CDR3aa: CASSYQLGGGGTDTQYF
v_gene: TRBV6-2/TRBV6-3; CDR3aa: CASSPSRNSYNEQFF
v_gene: TRBV7-3; CDR3aa: CASSPWTPRTLKPPTPNTEAFF
v_gene: TRBV19; CDR3aa: CASSTLAESSYNEQFF
v_gene: TRBV14; CDR3aa: CASSLTAATNEKLFF
v_gene: TRBV2; CDR3aa: CASSVLAGGTDTQYF
v_gene: TRBV5-1; CDR3aa: CASSPRDNEYTEAFF
v_gene: TRBV7-2; CDR3aa: CASSLGLVNTGELFF
v_gene: TRBV27; CDR3aa: CASSPAVRAGGFVETQYF
v_gene: TRBV12-3/TRBV12-4; CDR3aa: CASSLSLQGYTF
v_gene: TRBV18; CDR3aa: CASSPSQGYGYTF
v_gene: TRBV23-1; CDR3aa: CASSQGLTTTWSGYTF